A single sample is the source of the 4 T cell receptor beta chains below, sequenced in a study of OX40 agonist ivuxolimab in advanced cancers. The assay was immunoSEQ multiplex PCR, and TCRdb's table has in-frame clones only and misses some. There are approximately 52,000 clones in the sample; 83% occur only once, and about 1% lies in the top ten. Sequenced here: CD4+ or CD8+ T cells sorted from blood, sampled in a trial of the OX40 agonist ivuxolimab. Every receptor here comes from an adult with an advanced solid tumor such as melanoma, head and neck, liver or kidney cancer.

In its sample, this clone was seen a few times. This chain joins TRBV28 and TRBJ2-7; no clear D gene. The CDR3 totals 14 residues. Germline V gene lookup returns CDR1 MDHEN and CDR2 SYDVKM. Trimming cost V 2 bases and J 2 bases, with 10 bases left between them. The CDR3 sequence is CASSLGRKAYEQYF. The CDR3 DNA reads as TGTGCCAGCAGTTTAGGACGGAAGGCCTACGAGCAGTACTTC.

The CDR3 DNA reads as TGTGCCAGTAGTATGATCTCAGGGTCCCTCTCGAACACCGGGGAGCTGTTTTTT. This translates into CASSMISGSLSNTGELFF. J is TRBJ2-2 and V is TRBV19, with D possibly TRBD1 on 5 matching bases. Germline V gives CDR1 LNHDA, CDR2 SQIVND (reference sequence). V was cut by 3 bases and J by 0 bases, with 17 bases left in between. This CDR3 is 18 amino acids long. Full variable domain (outside the CDR3, taken from reference TRBV19 and TRBJ2-2): DGGITQSPKYLFRKEGQNVTLSCEQNLNHDAMYWYRQDPGQGLRLIYYSQIVNDFQKGDIAEGYSVSREKKESFPLTVTSAQKNPTAFYLCASSMISGSLSNTGELFFGEGSRLTVL.

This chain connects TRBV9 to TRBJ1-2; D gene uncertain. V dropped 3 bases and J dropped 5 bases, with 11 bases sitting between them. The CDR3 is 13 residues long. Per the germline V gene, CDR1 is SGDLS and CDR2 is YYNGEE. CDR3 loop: CASSGHSLYGYTF. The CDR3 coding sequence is TGTGCCAGCAGCGGGCATAGTCTATATGGCTACACCTTC.

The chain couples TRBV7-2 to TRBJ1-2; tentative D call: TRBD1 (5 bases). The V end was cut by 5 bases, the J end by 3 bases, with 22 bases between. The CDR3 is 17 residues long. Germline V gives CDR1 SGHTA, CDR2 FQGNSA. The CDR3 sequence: CASSPGPGRQSDYGYTF. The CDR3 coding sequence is TGTGCCAGCAGCCCAGGACCAGGGAGGCAGTCGGACTATGGCTACACCTTC.